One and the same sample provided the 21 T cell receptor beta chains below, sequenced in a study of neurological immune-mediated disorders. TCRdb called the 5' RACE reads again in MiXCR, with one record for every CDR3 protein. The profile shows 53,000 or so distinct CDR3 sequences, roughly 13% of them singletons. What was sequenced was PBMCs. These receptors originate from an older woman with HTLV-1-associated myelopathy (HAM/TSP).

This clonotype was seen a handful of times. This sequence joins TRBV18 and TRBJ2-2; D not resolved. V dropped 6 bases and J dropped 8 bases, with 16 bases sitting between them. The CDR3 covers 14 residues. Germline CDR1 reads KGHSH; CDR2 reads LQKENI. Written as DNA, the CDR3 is TGTGCCAGCTCCCAAGAACCGACGATAGGGGAGCTGTTTTTT. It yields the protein CASSQEPTIGELFF.

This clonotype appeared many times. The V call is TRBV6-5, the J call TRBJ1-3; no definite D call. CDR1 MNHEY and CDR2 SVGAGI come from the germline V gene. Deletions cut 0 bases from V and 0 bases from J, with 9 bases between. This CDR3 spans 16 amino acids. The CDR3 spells CASSYSGRTSGNTIYF. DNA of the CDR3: TGTGCCAGCAGTTACTCTGGCAGAACCTCTGGAAACACCATATATTTT.

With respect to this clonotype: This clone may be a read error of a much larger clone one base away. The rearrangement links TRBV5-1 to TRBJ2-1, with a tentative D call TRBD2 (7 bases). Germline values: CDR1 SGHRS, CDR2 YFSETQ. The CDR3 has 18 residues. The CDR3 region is CANSSSPGEREYYNEQFF. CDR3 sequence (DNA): TGCGCCAACAGCTCCTCTCCAGGGGAGCGGGAATACTACAATGAGCAGTTCTTC.

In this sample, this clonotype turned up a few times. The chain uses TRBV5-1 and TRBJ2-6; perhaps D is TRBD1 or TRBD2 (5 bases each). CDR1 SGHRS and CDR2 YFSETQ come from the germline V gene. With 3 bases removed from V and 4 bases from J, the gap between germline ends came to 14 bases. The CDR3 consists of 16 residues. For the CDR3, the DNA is TGCGCCAGCAGCTGGGGGTATGTAGGGGGGGCCAACGTCCTGACTTTC. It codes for CASSWGYVGGANVLTF.

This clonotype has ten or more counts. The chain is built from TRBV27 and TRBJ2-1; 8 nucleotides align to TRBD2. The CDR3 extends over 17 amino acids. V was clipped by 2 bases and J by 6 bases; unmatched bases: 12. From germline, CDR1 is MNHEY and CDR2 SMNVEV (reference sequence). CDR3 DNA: TGTGCCAGCAGTTTAGCCTTAAGCGGGAGAGGGGCCAATGAGCAGTTCTTC. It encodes CASSLALSGRGANEQFF.

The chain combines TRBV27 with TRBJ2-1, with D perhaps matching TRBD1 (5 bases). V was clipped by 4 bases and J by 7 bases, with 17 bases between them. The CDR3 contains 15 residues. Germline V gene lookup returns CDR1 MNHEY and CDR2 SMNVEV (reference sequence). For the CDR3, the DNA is TGTGCCAGCAGTTCCCCGGTACAGGCAATAAATGAGCAGTTCTTC. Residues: CASSSPVQAINEQFF.

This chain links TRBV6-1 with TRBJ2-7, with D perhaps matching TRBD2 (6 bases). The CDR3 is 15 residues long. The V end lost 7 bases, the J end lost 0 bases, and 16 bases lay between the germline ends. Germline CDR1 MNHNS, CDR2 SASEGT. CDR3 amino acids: CASTMGGGFSYEQYF. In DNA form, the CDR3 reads TGTGCCAGCACAATGGGAGGCGGGTTCTCCTACGAGCAGTACTTC.

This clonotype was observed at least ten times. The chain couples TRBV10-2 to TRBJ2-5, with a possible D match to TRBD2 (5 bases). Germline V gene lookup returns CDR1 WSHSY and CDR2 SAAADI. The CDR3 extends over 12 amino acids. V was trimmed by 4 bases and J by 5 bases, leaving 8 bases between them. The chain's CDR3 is CASSGRGETQYF. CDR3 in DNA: TGCGCCAGCAGTGGTCGAGGGGAGACCCAGTACTTC.

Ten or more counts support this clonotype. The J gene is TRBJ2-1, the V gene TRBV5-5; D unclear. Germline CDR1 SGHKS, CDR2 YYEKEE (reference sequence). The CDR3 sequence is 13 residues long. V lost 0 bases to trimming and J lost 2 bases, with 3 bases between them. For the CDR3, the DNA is TGTGCCAGCAGCTTGGACCCCTACAATGAGCAGTTCTTC. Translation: CASSLDPYNEQFF. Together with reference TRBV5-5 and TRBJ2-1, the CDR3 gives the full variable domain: DAGVTQSPTHLIKTRGQQVTLRCSPISGHKSVSWYQQVLGQGPQFIFQYYEKEERGRGNFPDRFSARQFPNYSSELNVNALLLGDSALYLCASSLDPYNEQFFGPGTRLTVL.

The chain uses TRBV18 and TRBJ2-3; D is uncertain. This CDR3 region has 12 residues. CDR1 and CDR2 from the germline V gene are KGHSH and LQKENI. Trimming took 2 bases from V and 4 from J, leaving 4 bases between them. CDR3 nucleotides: TGTGCCAGCTCACCATATGCAGATACGCAGTATTTT. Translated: CASSPYADTQYF.

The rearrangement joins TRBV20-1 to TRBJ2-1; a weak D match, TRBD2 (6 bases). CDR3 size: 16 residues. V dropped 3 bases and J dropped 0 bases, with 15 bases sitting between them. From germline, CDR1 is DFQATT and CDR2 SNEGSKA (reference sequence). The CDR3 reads CSASPGLGSSYNEQFF. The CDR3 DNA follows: TGCAGTGCTAGCCCAGGACTCGGGAGCTCCTACAATGAGCAGTTCTTC.

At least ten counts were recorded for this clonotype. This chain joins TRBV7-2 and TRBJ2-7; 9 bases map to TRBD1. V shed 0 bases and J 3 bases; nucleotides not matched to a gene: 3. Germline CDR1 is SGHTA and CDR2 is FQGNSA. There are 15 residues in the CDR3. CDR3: CASSLAGQGGYEQYF. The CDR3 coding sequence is TGTGCCAGCAGCTTAGCGGGACAGGGTGGCTACGAGCAGTACTTC.

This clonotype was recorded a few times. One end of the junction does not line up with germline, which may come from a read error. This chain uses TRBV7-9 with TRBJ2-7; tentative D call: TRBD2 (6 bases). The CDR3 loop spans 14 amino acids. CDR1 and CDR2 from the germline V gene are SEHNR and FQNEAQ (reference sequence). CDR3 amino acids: CASSHTTRGYEQHF. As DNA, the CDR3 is TGTGCCAGCAGTCACACGACTAGGGGCTACGAGCAGCACTTC.

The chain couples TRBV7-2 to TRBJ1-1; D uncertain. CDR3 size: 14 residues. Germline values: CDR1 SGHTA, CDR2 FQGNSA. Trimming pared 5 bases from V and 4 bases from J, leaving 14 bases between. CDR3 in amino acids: CASSAVQSSTEAFF. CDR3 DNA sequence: TGTGCCAGCAGCGCGGTCCAATCGAGCACTGAAGCTTTCTTT.

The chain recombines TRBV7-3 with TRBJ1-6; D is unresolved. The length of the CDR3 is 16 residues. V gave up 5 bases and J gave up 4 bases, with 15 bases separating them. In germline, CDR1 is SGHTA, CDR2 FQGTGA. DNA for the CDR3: TGTGCCAGCAGCCCACGGGCCCAAGGATATAATTCACCCCTCCACTTT. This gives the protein CASSPRAQGYNSPLHF.

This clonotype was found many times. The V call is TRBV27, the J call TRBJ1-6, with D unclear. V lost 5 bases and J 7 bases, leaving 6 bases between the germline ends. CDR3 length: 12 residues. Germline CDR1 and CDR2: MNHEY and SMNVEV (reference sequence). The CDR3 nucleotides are TGTGCCAGCAGTCCTAGAAATTCACCCCTCCACTTT. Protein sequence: CASSPRNSPLHF.

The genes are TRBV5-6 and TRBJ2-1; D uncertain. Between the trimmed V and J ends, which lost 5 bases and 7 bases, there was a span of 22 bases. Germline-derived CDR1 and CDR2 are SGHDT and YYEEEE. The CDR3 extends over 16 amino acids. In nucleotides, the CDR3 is TGTGCCAGCAGACAAAACTCTATTCTCGCGATGAATGAGCAGTTCTTC. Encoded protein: CASRQNSILAMNEQFF.

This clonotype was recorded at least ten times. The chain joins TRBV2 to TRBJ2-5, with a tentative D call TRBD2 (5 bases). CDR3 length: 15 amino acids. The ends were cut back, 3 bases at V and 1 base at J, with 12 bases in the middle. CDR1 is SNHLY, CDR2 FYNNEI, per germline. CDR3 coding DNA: TGTGCCAGCAGTGATAGAGGGCTAGCCCAAGAGACCCAGTACTTC. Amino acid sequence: CASSDRGLAQETQYF.

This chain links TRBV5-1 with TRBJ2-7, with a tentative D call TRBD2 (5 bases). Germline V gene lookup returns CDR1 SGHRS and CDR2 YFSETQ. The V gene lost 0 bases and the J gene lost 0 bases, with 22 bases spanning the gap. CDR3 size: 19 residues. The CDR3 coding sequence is TGCGCCAGCAGCTTGGACCCCTACTTTGTGCGGGTTGGCTCCTACGAGCAGTACTTC. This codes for CASSLDPYFVRVGSYEQYF.

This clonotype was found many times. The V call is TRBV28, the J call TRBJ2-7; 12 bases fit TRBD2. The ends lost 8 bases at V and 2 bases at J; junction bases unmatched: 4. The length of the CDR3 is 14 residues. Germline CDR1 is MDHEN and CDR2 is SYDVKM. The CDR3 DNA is TGTGCCAGCGAATGGACTAGCGGGACCTACGAGCAGTACTTC. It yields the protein CASEWTSGTYEQYF.

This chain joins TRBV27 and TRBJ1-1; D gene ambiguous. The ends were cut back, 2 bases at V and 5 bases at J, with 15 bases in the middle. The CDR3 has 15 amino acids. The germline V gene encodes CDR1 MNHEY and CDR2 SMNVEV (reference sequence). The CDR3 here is CASSLRGNTGTEAFF. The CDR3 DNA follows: TGTGCCAGCAGTTTACGCGGGAACACGGGTACTGAAGCTTTCTTT.